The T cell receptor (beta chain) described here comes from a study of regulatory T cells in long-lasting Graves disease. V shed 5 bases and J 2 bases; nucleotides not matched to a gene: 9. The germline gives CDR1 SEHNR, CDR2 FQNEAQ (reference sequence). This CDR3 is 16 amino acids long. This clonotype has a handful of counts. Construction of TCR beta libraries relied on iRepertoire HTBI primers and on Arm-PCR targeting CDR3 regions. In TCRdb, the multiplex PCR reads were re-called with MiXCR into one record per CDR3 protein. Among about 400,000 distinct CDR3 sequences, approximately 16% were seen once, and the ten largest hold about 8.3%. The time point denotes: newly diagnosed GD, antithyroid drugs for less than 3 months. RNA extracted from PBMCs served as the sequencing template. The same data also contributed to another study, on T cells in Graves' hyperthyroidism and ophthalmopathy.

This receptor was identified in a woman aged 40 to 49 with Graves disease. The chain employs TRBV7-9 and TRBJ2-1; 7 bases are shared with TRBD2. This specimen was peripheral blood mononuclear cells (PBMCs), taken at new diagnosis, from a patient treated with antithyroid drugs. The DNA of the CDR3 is TGTGCCAGCAGCCCCATCGAGGGAGGGACCTACAATGAGCAGTTCTTC. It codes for CASSPIEGGTYNEQFF.